One T cell receptor (beta chain) is described in this entry. Only a few counts were recorded for this clonotype. The antigen it recognizes is unknown. The input lacks base qualities; no much larger clone sits a single base away. The roughly 39 donors, aged about 6 to 100 years, were systemically healthy Caucasian individuals from Russia. About 9.1 milliliters of peripheral blood were collected from each donor into EDTA-treated Vacutainer tubes. Ficoll-Paque density-gradient centrifugation was used to isolate PBMCs, with at least 7 million per sample. Total RNA, at least 6 micrograms per sample, was extracted from PBMCs with Trizol reagent. The percentages of naive CD45RAhigh/CD27high T cells were determined by flow cytometry on a PBMC aliquot from every donor. The method behind the library was 5' RACE. The reads were generated on an Illumina HiSeq 2500. A second PCR of about 7 to 12 cycles was run with a J-beta primer mix and a sample-barcoded 5' primer. A template-switch 5' adaptor carrying 12 random nucleotides introduced a unique molecular identifier onto each TCR beta cDNA molecule. Each sample yielded at least 2.5 million CDR3-containing paired-end reads. The Mint cDNA synthesis kit, primed by a TRBC-specific oligonucleotide, was used to synthesize first-strand cDNA from all RNA. Following uracil-DNA glycosylase treatment, all cDNA underwent a first 18-cycle PCR with the universal primers M1SS and BC2_uni_R. The paper's processing steps were these. For normalization, 1 million high-quality reads were randomly selected from each sample, with every read carrying a distinct molecular identifier. Reads sharing molecular identifiers were discarded rather than binned into consensus sequences. CDR3 identification, clonotype clustering and error correction used MiTCR with a Q25 quality threshold and the strictest error-elimination algorithm. A nonparametric unseen species model using Euler transformation provided a lower-bound estimate of total TCR beta diversity. Starting from the raw public reads, TCRdb applied fastp trimming at Q25, assembled clones with MiXCR and retained in-frame beta chains. Every entry covers one CDR3 protein and lists the most common genes and DNA from its rows. The V and J calls, along with clone size, are taken from TCRdb and not from the paper's own processing. For this sample there are about 800,000 distinct CDR3 sequences; 20% to 30% appear just once. The ten largest account for more than 3% of the sample.

The entry originates in a study of blood T cells in healthy people across ages (dated by TCRdb to about 2015). Study-level background: Template switching captured roughly one uniquely barcoded TCR beta cDNA molecule per two T cells in model experiments. The donors were split into four age groups: young (average approximately 16 years), middle-aged (more than 35), aged (62) and long-lived (under 90). Using deep sequencing normalized with unique cDNA molecular identifiers, the study measured how TCR beta repertoire diversity changes with age. Using the same blood draw, the study looked at two additional independent replicas of 1 million unique cDNA reads for two donors, one aged 18 to 30 and the other aged 80 or older. What the authors observed across the whole study: Conclusive comparison of naive and antigen-experienced compartments was prevented by the profiling of bulk unsorted PBMCs. The percentage of naive T cells measured by flow cytometry correlated strongly with observed TCR beta diversity. Compared with the aged group, more naive CD4+ T cells, fewer expanded clones and increased TCR diversity were shown by the long-lived group, suggesting age selection. Because donor CMV infection status was unknown, age-related changes in expanded clonotypes were potentially confounded. As age increased, observed TCR beta diversity per million T cells dropped in a roughly linear way, and a significant reduction was already evident by age 40. Estimates of total diversity based on one million sequenced T cells were considered lower bounds and underestimates.

Trimming takes 3 bases from V and 2 bases from J, and the germline ends sit 12 bases apart. The CDR3 contains 15 residues, cysteine and phenylalanine counted. Only the CDR3 portion is preserved as DNA: 45 bases, with reading frame beginning at the first base. The CDR1 and CDR2 encoded by the germline V gene are SGDLS and YYNGEE. These data also formed part of another study, on T cells of mothers and their children. As described in the second report: Donors were nine systemically healthy Caucasian individuals: three mothers and their six children. cDNA synthesis used all of the extracted RNA, with 1.5 ug of RNA in each 15 ul reaction. In the second PCR, sample barcodes and 2-4 random nucleotides were introduced via the M1S primer. Over 9 million TCR beta CDR3 reads came from each mother, compared with some 3 million reads from each child. Thymic selection similarly shapes TCR recombination output in related and unrelated pairs, with minor effect from inherited differences. Normalized repertoire overlap in related mother-child pairs was always slightly higher than in unrelated mother-child pairs, but the difference was never significant. With a sensitivity of about 100 clones per million clonotypes, no persistent microchimeric T cell clones were detected. The study used deep NGS to compare TCR beta repertoires of mothers and children, seeking features distinguishing related mother-child pairs from unrelated individuals. The mean age was roughly 44 +/- 4 years for the mothers and 11 +/- 4 years for the children. After adapter ligation with NEBNext reagents, the libraries were sequenced on Illumina HiSeq 2000 with 100+100 nt paired-end reads. To prevent cross-contamination, the mother and child libraries were prepared one month apart and sequenced in separate runs. Between roughly 500,000 and 2,000,000 distinct TCR beta clonotypes were identified per donor. Naive TCR beta clonotypes were estimated from low-frequency clonotypes matched to each donor's FACS-determined naive share, without sorting.

Sequencing was carried out using blood. This receptor was identified in a boy between 10 and 17 years old in good health. Rearrangement joined TRBV9 to TRBJ2-1, with the D call perhaps TRBD1 or TRBD2, each one matching 5 bases. The DNA is as follows: TGTGCCAGCAGCGCAGCACTAGGGGCCTACAATGAGCAGTTCTTC. It translates as CASSAALGAYNEQFF.